The 21 T cell receptor beta chains below all came from one sample that was sequenced in a study of shared T cell receptors in the human thymus. Some clones are missing from TCRdb's copy, which holds only in-frame ones; the method was immunoSEQ multiplex PCR. Of about 730,000 clones listed, 70% to 90% are singletons. These data also formed part of another study, on human thymus T cells.

Sequenced material: thymocytes. The origin of the receptors is a girl under two years old with a congenital heart defect.

This chain joins TRBV25-1 and TRBJ1-2; D is possibly TRBD1 (5 bases). The CDR3 spans 16 residues. V was cut by 6 bases and J by 2 bases, with 19 bases left in between. CDR1 is MGHDK, CDR2 SYGVNS, per germline. CDR3: CASRPGPTAGNYGYTF. The CDR3 nucleotides read TGTGCCAGCAGGCCAGGCCCCACCGCAGGGAACTATGGCTACACCTTC.

This chain connects TRBV18 to TRBJ2-7; no clear D gene. This CDR3 is 14 amino acids long. Germline loops: CDR1 KGHSH, CDR2 LQKENI. The germline V and J ends were trimmed by 6 bases and 3 bases, with 15 bases remaining between them. CDR3 nucleotide sequence: TGTGCCAGCTCCCCCGACAAAGTCTGCTACGAGCAGTACTTC. This encodes CASSPDKVCYEQYF.

This clone was seen once. The chain links TRBV7-9 to TRBJ1-1, with 7 nucleotides matching TRBD1. The CDR3 is made up of 17 amino acids. The V gene's germline CDR1 is SEHNR and CDR2 FQNEAQ (reference sequence). With V trimmed by 3 bases and J by 3 bases, 13 bases remained unmatched. CDR3 in DNA: TGTGCCAGCAGCTTCCGACAGGGTGGCCCAGAAGACACTGAAGCTTTCTTT. Its protein is CASSFRQGGPEDTEAFF.

This chain joins TRBV5-6 and TRBJ1-2; 7 nucleotides agree with TRBD1. J was trimmed by 4 bases and V by 2 bases; bases with no gene match: 11. Germline V lookup: CDR1 SGHDT, CDR2 YYEEEE. The CDR3 covers 16 residues. Here the CDR3 reads CASSLHRQGLRYGYTF. CDR3 coding DNA: TGTGCCAGCAGCTTACATAGACAGGGCTTACGCTATGGCTACACCTTC.

This clone was picked up one time. This chain links TRBV4-1 with TRBJ1-5; D is unclear. Trimming pared 1 base from V and 4 bases from J, leaving 14 bases between. The CDR3 spans 16 residues. Germline lookup yields CDR1 MGHRA and CDR2 YSYEKL. The CDR3 nucleotides read TGCGCCAGCAGCCAAGTTACGGGTATGGTTAATCAGCCCCAGCATTTT. Amino acids: CASSQVTGMVNQPQHF.

The chain links TRBV9 to TRBJ1-3, with D unclear. Per the germline V gene, CDR1 is SGDLS and CDR2 is YYNGEE. The length of the CDR3 is 14 residues. Trimming cost V 0 bases and J 3 bases, with 7 bases left between them. CDR3 nucleotide sequence: TGTGCCAGCAGCGTAGACGGGGATGGAAACACCATATATTTT. Translation gives CASSVDGDGNTIYF.

The chain combines TRBV14 with TRBJ2-5; maybe TRBD1 (6 bases). The ends were cut back, 3 bases at V and 4 bases at J, with 18 bases in the middle. The V gene's germline CDR1 is SGHDN and CDR2 FVKESK. This CDR3 is 16 amino acids long. The chain's CDR3 is CASSQGAGPTLETQYF. CDR3 sequence (DNA): TGTGCCAGCAGCCAGGGGGCCGGACCTACCTTAGAGACCCAGTACTTC.

With respect to this clone: The sample has other DNA sequences that encode this CDR3 too. The chain couples TRBV5-1 to TRBJ1-1, with a possible D match to TRBD1 (5 bases). Per the germline V gene, CDR1 is SGHRS and CDR2 is YFSETQ. This CDR3 is 13 amino acids long. Trimming removed 0 bases at V and 4 bases at J, with 7 bases between. CDR3 sequence reads: CASSLGGSTEAFF. The CDR3 region has the DNA TGCGCCAGCAGCTTGGGGGGCTCCACTGAAGCTTTCTTT.

This sequence joins TRBV10-3 and TRBJ2-1; 14 bases are a match to TRBD2. V was clipped by 6 bases and J by 0 bases; unmatched bases: 7. The V gene's germline CDR1 is ENHRY and CDR2 SYGVKD. The CDR3 is 18 residues long. The CDR3 loop is CAISRTSGGQSSYNEQFF. Here the CDR3 DNA reads TGTGCCATCAGCCGGACTAGCGGGGGGCAGAGCTCCTACAATGAGCAGTTCTTC.

This chain uses TRBV4-2 with TRBJ2-3, with 11 positions matching TRBD2. The CDR3 is made up of 18 amino acids. Germline-derived CDR1 and CDR2 are LGHNA and YNFKEQ. After removal of 1 base from V and 7 bases from J, the junction contained 13 bases not matched to a gene. CDR3 amino acids: CASSQGRVSGGARNTQYF. The CDR3 bases are TGTGCCAGCAGCCAAGGCAGGGTTAGCGGGGGGGCGAGAAATACGCAGTATTTT.

The chain uses TRBV4-1 and TRBJ2-1; no firm D call. V was pared by 3 bases and J by 3 bases, with 15 bases between. Germline assignment: CDR1 MGHRA and CDR2 YSYEKL. CDR3 size: 16 residues. CDR3 nucleotides: TGCGCCAGCAGCCAGCCACGACTCCGCAGCTACAATGAGCAGTTCTTC. Protein sequence: CASSQPRLRSYNEQFF.

CDR3 in DNA: TGTGCCAGTAGTATGATTTGGATGGGGGTAGCGGACACTGAAGCTTTCTTT. It translates to CASSMIWMGVADTEAFF. The chain recombines TRBV19 with TRBJ1-1, with a tentative D call TRBD1 (5 bases). Germline V gene sequence: CDR1 LNHDA, CDR2 SQIVND (reference sequence). Trimming cost V 3 bases and J 3 bases, with 20 bases left between them. This CDR3 has 17 amino acids.

This sequence joins TRBV27 and TRBJ1-2; no clear D gene. CDR3 length: 18 residues. Germline V gene data show CDR1 as MNHEY and CDR2 as SMNVEV (reference sequence). The V and J ends lost 6 bases and 6 bases respectively, with 29 bases between them. CDR3 amino acids: CASSPGGLDSPVSDGYTF. CDR3 bases: TGTGCCAGCAGCCCTGGTGGCCTAGACTCGCCTGTTTCCGATGGCTACACCTTC.

The chain uses TRBV7-2 and TRBJ2-7; tentative D call: TRBD1 (5 bases). This CDR3 comprises 15 residues. Per the germline V gene, CDR1 is SGHTA and CDR2 is FQGNSA. Trimming pared 3 bases from V and 2 bases from J, leaving 14 bases between. CDR3 coding DNA: TGTGCCAGCAGCTTGTTGCAGGGTAGGCCCTACGAGCAGTACTTC. Its protein product is CASSLLQGRPYEQYF. The full variable domain, completed using reference TRBV7-2 and TRBJ2-7, is GAGVSQSPSNKVTEKGKDVELRCDPISGHTALYWYRQSLGQGLEFLIYFQGNSAPDKSGLPSDRFSAERTGGSVSTLTIQRTQQEDSAVYLCASSLLQGRPYEQYFGPGTRLTVT.

The chain uses TRBV7-2 and TRBJ1-1; D remains ambiguous. The CDR3 is made up of 13 amino acids. Per germline, CDR1 SGHTA and CDR2 FQGNSA. Trimming took off 2 bases at V and 1 base at J, with 5 bases between the two ends. The CDR3, as DNA: TGTGCCAGCAGCTTACTCGGGAACACTGAAGCTTTCTTT. It translates to CASSLLGNTEAFF.

V is TRBV14 and J is TRBJ1-6; D call uncertain. From germline, CDR1 is SGHDN and CDR2 FVKESK. The CDR3 extends over 16 amino acids. Deletions cut 0 bases from V and 5 bases from J, with 11 bases between. The CDR3 loop is CASSQDGGRNNSPLHF. Written as DNA, the CDR3 is TGTGCCAGCAGCCAAGATGGTGGCAGGAATAATTCACCCCTCCACTTT.

This chain joins TRBV7-9 and TRBJ1-1, with a tentative D call TRBD1 (6 bases). CDR3 size: 13 residues. Deletions cut 5 bases from V and 6 bases from J, with 13 bases between. From germline, CDR1 is SEHNR and CDR2 FQNEAQ (reference sequence). The CDR3 region has the DNA TGTGCCAGCAGCCAAATAAGGGGGTCTGAAGCTTTCTTT. Its translation: CASSQIRGSEAFF.

This sequence joins TRBV7-8 and TRBJ1-2, with 10 nucleotides matching TRBD1. The germline V gene encodes CDR1 SGHVS and CDR2 FQNEAQ. This CDR3 has 15 amino acids. Losses at the gene ends were 5 bases for V and 4 bases for J; bases not matched to a gene: 7. The CDR3 region is CASSLGTGEGYGYTF. The DNA of the CDR3 is TGTGCCAGCAGCCTCGGGACAGGGGAGGGCTATGGCTACACCTTC.

The chain recombines TRBV5-4 with TRBJ2-7; unclear D gene. The CDR3 runs 15 residues. The germline V gene encodes CDR1 SGHNT and CDR2 YYREEE (reference sequence). Trimming took off 0 bases at V and 3 bases at J, with 13 bases between the two ends. CDR3 sequence: CASSLGYTPRYEQYF. CDR3 nucleotide sequence: TGTGCCAGCAGCTTGGGCTATACTCCCCGCTACGAGCAGTACTTC.

This chain uses TRBV11-3 with TRBJ1-1; D not resolved. Germline lookup yields CDR1 SGHNT and CDR2 YENEEA. V was pared by 2 bases and J by 1 base, with 11 bases between. There are 15 residues in the CDR3. CDR3 in amino acids: CASSLRSGGNTEAFF. Written as DNA, the CDR3 is TGTGCCAGCAGCTTAAGGTCGGGAGGGAACACTGAAGCTTTCTTT.

The DNA for the CDR3 is TGTGCCAGCAGTTTCAGGGAAACTAATGAAAAACTGTTTTTT. Residues: CASSFRETNEKLFF. This chain links TRBV6-5 with TRBJ1-4; TRBD1 might be the D (5 bases). The CDR3 runs to 14 residues. V lost 4 bases and J 1 base, leaving 7 bases between the germline ends. Germline V gene lookup returns CDR1 MNHEY and CDR2 SVGAGI.